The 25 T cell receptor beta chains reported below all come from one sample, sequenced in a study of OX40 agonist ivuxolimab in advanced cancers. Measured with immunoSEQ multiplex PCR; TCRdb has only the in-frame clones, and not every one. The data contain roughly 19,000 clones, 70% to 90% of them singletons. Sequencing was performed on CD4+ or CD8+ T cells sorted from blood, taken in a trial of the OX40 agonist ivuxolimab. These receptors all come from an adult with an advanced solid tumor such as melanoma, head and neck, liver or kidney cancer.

CDR3 nucleotide sequence: TGTGCCAGCAGTGAAAATCTACGGGAGCTGTTTTTT. This translates into CASSENLRELFF. The chain links TRBV2 to TRBJ2-2; D gene ambiguous. V lost 2 bases and J lost 9, with 7 bases in between. Germline-derived CDR1 and CDR2 are SNHLY and FYNNEI. This CDR3 contains 12 residues.

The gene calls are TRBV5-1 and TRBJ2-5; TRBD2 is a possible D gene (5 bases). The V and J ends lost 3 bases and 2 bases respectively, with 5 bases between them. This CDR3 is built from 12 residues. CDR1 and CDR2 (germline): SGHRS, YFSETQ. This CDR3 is CASSWRQETQYF. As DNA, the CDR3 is TGCGCCAGCAGCTGGAGGCAAGAGACCCAGTACTTC.

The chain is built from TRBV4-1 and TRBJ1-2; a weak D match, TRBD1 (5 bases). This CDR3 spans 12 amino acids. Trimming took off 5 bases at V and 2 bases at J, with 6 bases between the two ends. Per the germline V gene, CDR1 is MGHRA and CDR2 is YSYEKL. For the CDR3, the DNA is TGCGCCAGCAGCGAGGGGAACTATGGCTACACCTTC. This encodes CASSEGNYGYTF.

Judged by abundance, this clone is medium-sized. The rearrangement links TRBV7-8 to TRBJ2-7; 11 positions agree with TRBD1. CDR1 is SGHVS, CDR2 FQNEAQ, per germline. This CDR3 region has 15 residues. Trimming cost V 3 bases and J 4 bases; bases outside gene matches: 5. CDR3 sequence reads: CASSFRDRGTYEQYF. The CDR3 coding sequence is TGTGCCAGCAGCTTCCGGGACAGGGGGACGTACGAGCAGTACTTC.

The CDR3 reads CASSPRANTDTQYF. The CDR3 DNA reads as TGTGCCAGCAGCCCGCGGGCCAACACAGATACGCAGTATTTT. The chain combines TRBV7-3 with TRBJ2-3, with D tentatively TRBD2 (5 bases). Germline CDR1 reads SGHTA; CDR2 reads FQGTGA. V lost 5 bases, J lost 2 bases, and 11 bases lay in between. This CDR3 is 14 amino acids long.

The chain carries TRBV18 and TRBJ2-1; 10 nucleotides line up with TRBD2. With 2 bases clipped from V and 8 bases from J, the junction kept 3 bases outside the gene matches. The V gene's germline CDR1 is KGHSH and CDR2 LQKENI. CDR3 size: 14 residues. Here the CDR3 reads CASSPAAGGDEQFF. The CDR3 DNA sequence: TGTGCCAGCTCACCAGCAGCGGGAGGGGATGAGCAGTTCTTC.

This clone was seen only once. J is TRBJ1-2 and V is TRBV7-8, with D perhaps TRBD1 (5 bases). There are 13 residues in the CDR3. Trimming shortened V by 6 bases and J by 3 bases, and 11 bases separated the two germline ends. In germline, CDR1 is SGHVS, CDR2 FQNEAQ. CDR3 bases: TGTGCCAGCAGTCAGGGAGGAGACTATGGCTACACCTTC. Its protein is CASSQGGDYGYTF.

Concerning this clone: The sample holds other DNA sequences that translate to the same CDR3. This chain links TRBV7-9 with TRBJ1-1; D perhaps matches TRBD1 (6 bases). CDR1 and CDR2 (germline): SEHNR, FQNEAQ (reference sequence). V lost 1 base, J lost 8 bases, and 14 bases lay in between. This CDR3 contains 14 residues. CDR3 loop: CASSLGGRGTEAFF. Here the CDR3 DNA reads TGTGCCAGCAGCTTAGGGGGGCGCGGCACCGAAGCTTTCTTT.

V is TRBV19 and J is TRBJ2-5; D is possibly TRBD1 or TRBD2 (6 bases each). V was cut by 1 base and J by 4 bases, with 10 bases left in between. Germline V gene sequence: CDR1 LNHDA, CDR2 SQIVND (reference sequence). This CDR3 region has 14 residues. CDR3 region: CASSIAGGLETQYF. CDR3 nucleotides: TGTGCCAGTAGTATAGCCGGGGGCCTAGAGACCCAGTACTTC. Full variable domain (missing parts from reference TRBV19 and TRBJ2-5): DGGITQSPKYLFRKEGQNVTLSCEQNLNHDAMYWYRQDPGQGLRLIYYSQIVNDFQKGDIAEGYSVSREKKESFPLTVTSAQKNPTAFYLCASSIAGGLETQYFGPGTRLLVL.

The CDR3 sequence is CASSSPTGDTYQRNTIYF. The CDR3 DNA is TGCGCCAGCAGCTCTCCGACAGGAGACACATATCAACGAAACACCATATATTTT. This chain uses TRBV5-1 with TRBJ1-3; tentatively, D is TRBD1 (6 bases). This CDR3 contains 18 residues. Germline lookup yields CDR1 SGHRS and CDR2 YFSETQ. V was shortened by 3 bases and J by 5 bases, with 24 bases between the two germline ends. The entire variable domain, with the rest obtained from reference TRBV5-1 and TRBJ1-3, is as follows: KAGVTQTPRYLIKTRGQQVTLSCSPISGHRSVSWYQQTPGQGLQFLFEYFSETQRNKGNFPGRFSGRQFSNSRSEMNVSTLELGDSALYLCASSSPTGDTYQRNTIYFGEGSWLTVV.

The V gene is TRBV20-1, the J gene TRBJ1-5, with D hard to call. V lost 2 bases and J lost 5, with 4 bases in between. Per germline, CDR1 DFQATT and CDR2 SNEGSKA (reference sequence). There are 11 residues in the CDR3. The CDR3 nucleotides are TGCAGTGCTAGACAGGATCAGCCCCAGCATTTT. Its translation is CSARQDQPQHF.

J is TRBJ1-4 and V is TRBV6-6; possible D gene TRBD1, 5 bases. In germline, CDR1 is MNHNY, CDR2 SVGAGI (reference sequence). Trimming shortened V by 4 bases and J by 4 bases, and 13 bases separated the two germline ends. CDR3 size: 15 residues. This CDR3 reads CASSSPRDLNEKLFF. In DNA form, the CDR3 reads TGTGCCAGCAGTTCCCCCCGGGACCTTAATGAAAAACTGTTTTTT.

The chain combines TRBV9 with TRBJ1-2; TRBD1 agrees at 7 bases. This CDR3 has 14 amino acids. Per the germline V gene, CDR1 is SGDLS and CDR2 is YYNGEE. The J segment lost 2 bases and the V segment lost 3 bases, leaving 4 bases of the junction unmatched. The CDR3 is CASSAGGQNYGYTF. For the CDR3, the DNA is TGTGCCAGCAGCGCTGGGGGACAGAACTATGGCTACACCTTC.

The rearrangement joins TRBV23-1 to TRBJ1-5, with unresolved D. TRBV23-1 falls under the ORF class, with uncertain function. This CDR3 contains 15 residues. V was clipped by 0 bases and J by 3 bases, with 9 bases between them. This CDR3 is CASSQSWQNNQPQHF. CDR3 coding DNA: TGCGCCAGCAGTCAATCGTGGCAGAACAATCAGCCCCAGCATTTT.

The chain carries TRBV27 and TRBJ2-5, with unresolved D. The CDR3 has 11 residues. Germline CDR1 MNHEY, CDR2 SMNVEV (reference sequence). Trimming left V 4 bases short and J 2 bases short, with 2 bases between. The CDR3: CASSSQETQYF. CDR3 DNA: TGTGCCAGCAGTTCTCAAGAGACCCAGTACTTC.

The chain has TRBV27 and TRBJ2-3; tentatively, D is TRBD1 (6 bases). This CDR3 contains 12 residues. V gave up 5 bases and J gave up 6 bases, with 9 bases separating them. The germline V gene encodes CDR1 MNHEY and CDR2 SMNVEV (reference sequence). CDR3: CASSQGSDTQYF. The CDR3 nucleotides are TGTGCCAGCAGTCAGGGGTCGGATACGCAGTATTTT.

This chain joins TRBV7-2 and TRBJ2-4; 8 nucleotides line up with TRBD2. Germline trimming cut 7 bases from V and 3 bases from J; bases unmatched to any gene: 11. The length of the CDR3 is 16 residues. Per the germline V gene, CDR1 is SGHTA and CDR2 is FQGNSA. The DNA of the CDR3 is TGTGCCAGCACCCCTGCTCGGGGGGGAGACAAAAACATTCAGTACTTC. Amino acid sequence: CASTPARGGDKNIQYF.

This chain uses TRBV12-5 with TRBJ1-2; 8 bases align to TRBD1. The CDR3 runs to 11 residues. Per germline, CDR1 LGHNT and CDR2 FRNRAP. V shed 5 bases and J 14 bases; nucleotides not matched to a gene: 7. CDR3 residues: CASGQGAAETF. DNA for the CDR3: TGTGCTAGTGGTCAGGGGGCGGCTGAAACCTTC.

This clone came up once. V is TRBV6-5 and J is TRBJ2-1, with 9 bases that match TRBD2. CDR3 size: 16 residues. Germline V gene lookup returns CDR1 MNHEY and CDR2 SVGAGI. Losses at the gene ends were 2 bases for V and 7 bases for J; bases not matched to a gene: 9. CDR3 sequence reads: CASSYRAGGPRNEQFF. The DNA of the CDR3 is TGTGCCAGCAGTTACCGGGCGGGAGGGCCTAGGAATGAGCAGTTCTTC.

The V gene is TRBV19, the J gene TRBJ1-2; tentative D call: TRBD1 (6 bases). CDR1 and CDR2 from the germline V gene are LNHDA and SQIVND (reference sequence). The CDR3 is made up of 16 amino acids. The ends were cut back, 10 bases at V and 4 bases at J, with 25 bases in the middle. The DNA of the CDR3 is TGTGCCACCACGCCCCACCTGGGGGGCGCGGGCTATGGCTACACCTTC. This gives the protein CATTPHLGGAGYGYTF. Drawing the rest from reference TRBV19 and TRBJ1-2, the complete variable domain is DGGITQSPKYLFRKEGQNVTLSCEQNLNHDAMYWYRQDPGQGLRLIYYSQIVNDFQKGDIAEGYSVSREKKESFPLTVTSAQKNPTAFYLCATTPHLGGAGYGYTFGSGTRLTVV.

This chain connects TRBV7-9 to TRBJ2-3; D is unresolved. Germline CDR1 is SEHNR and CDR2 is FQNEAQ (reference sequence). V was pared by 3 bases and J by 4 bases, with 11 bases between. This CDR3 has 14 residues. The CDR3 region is CASSFGNGPDTQYF. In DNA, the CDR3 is TGTGCCAGCAGCTTTGGCAACGGGCCAGATACGCAGTATTTT.

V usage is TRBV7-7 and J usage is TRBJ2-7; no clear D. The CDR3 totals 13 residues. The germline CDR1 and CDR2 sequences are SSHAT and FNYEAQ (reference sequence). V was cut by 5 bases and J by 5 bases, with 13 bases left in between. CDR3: CASSRTKSDEQYF. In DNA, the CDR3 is TGTGCCAGCAGCCGCACTAAATCGGACGAGCAGTACTTC.

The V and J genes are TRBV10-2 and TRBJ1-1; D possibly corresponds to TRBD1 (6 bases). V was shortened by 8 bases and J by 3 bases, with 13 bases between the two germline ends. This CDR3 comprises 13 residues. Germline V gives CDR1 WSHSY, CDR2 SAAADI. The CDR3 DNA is TGCGCCAGCTCACTACAGGGCTACACTGAAGCTTTCTTT. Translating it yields CASSLQGYTEAFF.

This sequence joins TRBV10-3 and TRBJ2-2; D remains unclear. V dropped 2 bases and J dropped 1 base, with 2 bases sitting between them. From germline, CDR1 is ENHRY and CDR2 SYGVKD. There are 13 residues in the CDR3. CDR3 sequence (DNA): TGTGCCATCAGTGAGCTGAACACCGGGGAGCTGTTTTTT. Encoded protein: CAISELNTGELFF.

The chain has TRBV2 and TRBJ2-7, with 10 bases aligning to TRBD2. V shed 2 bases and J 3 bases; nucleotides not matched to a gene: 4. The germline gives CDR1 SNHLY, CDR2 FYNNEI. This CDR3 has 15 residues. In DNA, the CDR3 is TGTGCCAGCAGTGAAAGACTAGCGGGCATCTACGAGCAGTACTTC. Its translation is CASSERLAGIYEQYF. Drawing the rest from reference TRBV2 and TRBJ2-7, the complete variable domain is EPEVTQTPSHQVTQMGQEVILRCVPISNHLYFYWYRQILGQKVEFLVSFYNNEISEKSEIFDDQFSVERPDGSNFTLKIRSTKLEDSAMYFCASSERLAGIYEQYFGPGTRLTVT.